This TCR beta chain originates from a study of cytomegalovirus exposure and HLA in healthy donors. Study as a whole: Across 350 to 500 genotyped donors, roughly 80% landed in the Caucasian-associated ancestry cluster.

The PCR was carried out with 60 Vbeta primers and 13 Jbeta primers. Sequenced by immunoSEQ multiplex PCR; TCRdb stores in-frame clones only, minus some. The table has around 90,000 clones, about 79% seen once; the top ten hold around 3%. About this clone: Its specificity is not known.

General observations from the study: In vitro assays verified that three CMV-associated chains recognized CMV antigens specifically. The study listed approximately 170 cytomegalovirus-associated TCR beta chains.

The CDR3 is 15 amino acids. With 1 base clipped from V and 5 bases from J, the junction kept 6 bases outside the gene matches. Per germline, CDR1 MNHNS and CDR2 SASEGT. Input material: PBMCs. This clonotype was obtained from a male donor in good health and CMV-seropositive. The V and J genes are TRBV6-1 and TRBJ2-5; 8 bases are shared with TRBD2. CDR3 nucleotide sequence: TGTGCCAGCAGTGAAGATCGACTAGCGACGGAGACCCAGTACTTC. Translated, it gives CASSEDRLATETQYF.